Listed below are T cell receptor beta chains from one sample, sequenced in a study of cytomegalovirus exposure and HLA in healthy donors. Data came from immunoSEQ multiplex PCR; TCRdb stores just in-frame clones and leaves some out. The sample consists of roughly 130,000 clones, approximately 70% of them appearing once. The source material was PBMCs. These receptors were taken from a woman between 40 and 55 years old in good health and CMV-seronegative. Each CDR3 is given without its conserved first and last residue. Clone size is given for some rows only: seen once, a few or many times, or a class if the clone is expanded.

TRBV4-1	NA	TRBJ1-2	ASSQETLANYGYT
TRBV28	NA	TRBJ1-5	ATTEGGGSRDQPQH
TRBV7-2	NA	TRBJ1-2	ASSPSTAYYGYT
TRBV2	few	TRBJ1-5	ASRPYGDQPQH
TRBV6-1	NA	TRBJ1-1	ASSAGSLNTEAF
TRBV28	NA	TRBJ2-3	ASSFGTARDTQY
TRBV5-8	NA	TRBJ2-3	ASSLDSSTDTQY
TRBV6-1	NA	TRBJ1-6	ASSALFEGGLH
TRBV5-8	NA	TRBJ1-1	ASRHPMGGGSTEAF
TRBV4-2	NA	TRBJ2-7	ASSQEGRGSYEQY
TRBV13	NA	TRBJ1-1	ASSLEGQLYNTEAF
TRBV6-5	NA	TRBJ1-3	ASRPLGRDGNTIY
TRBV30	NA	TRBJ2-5	ACKRGHQETQY
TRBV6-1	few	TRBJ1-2	ASSEARGRGGYGYT
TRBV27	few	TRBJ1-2	ASSSSYGGVDYGYT
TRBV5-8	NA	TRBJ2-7	ASSFPGVNSYEQY
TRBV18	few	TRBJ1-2	ASSGQENYGYT
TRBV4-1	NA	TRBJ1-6	ASSRDPWYGQLNSPLH
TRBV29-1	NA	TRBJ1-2	SVGGGPDYGYT
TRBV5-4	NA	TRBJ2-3	ASSLGAVDTQY
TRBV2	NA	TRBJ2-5	ASSERAGETQY
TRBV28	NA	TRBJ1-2	ASVTGAEDHYGYT
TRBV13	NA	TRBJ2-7	ASSLLTDWGQSSYEQY
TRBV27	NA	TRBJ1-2	ASSLSFPGYGYT
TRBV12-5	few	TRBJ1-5	ASGLVLNQPQH
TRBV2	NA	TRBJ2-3	ASSAVGVIDTQY
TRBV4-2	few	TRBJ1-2	ASSQGSGSNYGYT
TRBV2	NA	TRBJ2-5	ASSAGEKTQY
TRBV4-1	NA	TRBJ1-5	ASSHLDRGSNQPQH
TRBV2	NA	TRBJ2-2	ASSDLDRGIGGELF
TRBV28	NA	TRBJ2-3	ASKAGRYTDTQY
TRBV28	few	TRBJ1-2	ASSPFLSLQGAEGYT
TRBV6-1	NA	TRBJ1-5	ASSGVGGGDQPQH
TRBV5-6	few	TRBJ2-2	ASSLGLRAGELF
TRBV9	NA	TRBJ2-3	ASSLSTDTQY
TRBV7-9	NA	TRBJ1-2	SSSPSGTGGIYGYT
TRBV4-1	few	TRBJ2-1	ASSQELTPSFYNEQF
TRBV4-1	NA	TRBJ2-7	ASSQEPWGPQY
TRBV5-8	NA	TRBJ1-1	ASSFYQGQKDTEAF
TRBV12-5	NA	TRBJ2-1	ASASDFYSYNEQF
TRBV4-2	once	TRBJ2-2	ASSHPGRGISSAGELF
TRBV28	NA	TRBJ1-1	ASSLSGHLTEAF
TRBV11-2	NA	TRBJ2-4	ASPSGTELAKNIQY